Shown below are 14 T cell receptor beta chains from a single sample sequenced in a study of beta chain features in type 1 diabetes. Points from the study as a whole: TCRB CDR3s from Type 1 diabetes patients were moderately but significantly shorter in all four CD4+ subsets.

Of the isolated RNA, all was reverse transcribed, and so the sequenced material was expressed TCRB transcripts. Libraries were prepared by immunoSEQ multiplex PCR; TCRdb keeps only in-frame clonotypes and omits some of them. This table holds about 650,000 clones, about an eighth found once. Their antigens remain unidentified. Sequenced sample: naive CD4+ T cells from blood. The receptors derive from a man in his thirties or forties with type 1 diabetes.

The gene calls are TRBV7-8 and TRBJ1-5; D possibly corresponds to TRBD1 (5 bases). Germline V gene lookup returns CDR1 SGHVS and CDR2 FQNEAQ. The CDR3 totals 15 residues. V was pared by 3 bases and J by 1 base, with 10 bases between. CDR3 nucleotides: TGTGCCAGCAGCTTTGGACAAACCAGCAATCAGCCCCAGCATTTT. Its protein product is CASSFGQTSNQPQHF.

The V and J genes are TRBV4-3 and TRBJ1-2, with 7 bases lining up with TRBD1. The CDR3 covers 16 residues. J lost 2 bases, V lost 3 bases, and 9 bases had no gene match. The V gene's germline CDR1 is LGHNA and CDR2 YSLEER. The CDR3 DNA follows: TGCGCCAGCAGCCAGAGTCGCGGGACAGACAACTATGGCTACACCTTC. This translates into CASSQSRGTDNYGYTF.

This clone was recorded a few times. This sequence joins TRBV28 and TRBJ2-5; TRBD1 aligns across 7 bases. This CDR3 contains 14 residues. Germline values: CDR1 MDHEN, CDR2 SYDVKM. V gave up 5 bases and J gave up 5 bases; unmatched junction bases: 8. This CDR3 is CASSISGGAETQYF. The CDR3 DNA follows: TGTGCCAGCAGTATCTCAGGGGGAGCGGAGACCCAGTACTTC.

This clone occurred a few times. This rearrangement joins TRBV30 to TRBJ1-2, with no clear D. V was pared by 4 bases and J by 8 bases, with 17 bases between. Germline V gives CDR1 GTSNPN, CDR2 SVGIG (reference sequence). The CDR3 has 13 amino acids. CDR3 nucleotide sequence: TGTGCCTGGACGGGTGGAGCGGGGAGAGGCTACACCTTC. Amino acids: CAWTGGAGRGYTF. Drawing the rest from reference TRBV30 and TRBJ1-2, the complete variable domain is SQTIHQWPATLVQPVGSPLSLECTVEGTSNPNLYWYRQAAGRGLQLLFYSVGIGQISSEVPQNLSASRPQDRQFILSSKKLLLSDSGFYLCAWTGGAGRGYTFGSGTRLTVV.

This clone was found a few times. The CDR3 loop is CASSDGNNEQFF. DNA of the CDR3: TGCGCCAGCAGCGACGGCAACAATGAGCAGTTCTTC. The J gene is TRBJ2-1, the V gene TRBV5-1; unclear D gene. V was trimmed by 4 bases and J by 5 bases, leaving 7 bases between them. This CDR3 has 12 amino acids. CDR1 is SGHRS, CDR2 YFSETQ, per germline.

The V call is TRBV16, the J call TRBJ2-2; no clear D. V was cut by 2 bases and J by 4 bases, with 5 bases left in between. Germline CDR1 reads KGHSY; CDR2 reads FQNENV. The CDR3 is 13 amino acids. The CDR3 sequence: CASSQDGTGELFF. The CDR3 DNA sequence: TGTGCCAGCAGCCAAGACGGCACCGGGGAGCTGTTTTTT.

This chain uses TRBV2 with TRBJ1-5, with 7 bases fitting TRBD1. V lost 3 bases, J lost 0 bases, and 5 bases stayed unmatched. The CDR3 sequence is 16 residues long. Germline CDR1 is SNHLY and CDR2 is FYNNEI. CDR3 nucleotide sequence: TGTGCCAGCAGTGATTTGGACAGGCATAGCAATCAGCCCCAGCATTTT. This codes for CASSDLDRHSNQPQHF.

The chain joins TRBV9 to TRBJ2-7; D not resolved. V lost 0 bases to trimming and J lost 0 bases, with 10 bases between them. From germline, CDR1 is SGDLS and CDR2 YYNGEE. The CDR3 sequence is 15 residues long. The CDR3 DNA follows: TGTGCCAGCAGCGTAGCTGACGGGCCCTCCTACGAGCAGTACTTC. This gives the protein CASSVADGPSYEQYF.

This clone was observed a handful of times. The chain employs TRBV5-1 and TRBJ2-1, with 9 bases lining up with TRBD2. V was clipped by 4 bases and J by 6 bases; unmatched bases: 11. Germline values: CDR1 SGHRS, CDR2 YFSETQ. This CDR3 region has 16 residues. CDR3 region: CASSPQVSGGLNEQFF. The DNA of the CDR3 is TGCGCCAGCAGCCCCCAGGTTAGCGGGGGACTCAATGAGCAGTTCTTC.

V and J are TRBV18 and TRBJ2-2; perhaps TRBD1 as D (6 bases). With 3 bases removed from V and 5 bases from J, the gap between germline ends came to 16 bases. The CDR3 extends over 16 amino acids. Germline V gene lookup returns CDR1 KGHSH and CDR2 LQKENI. The DNA of the CDR3 is TGTGCCAGCTCACCCCAGTCAGCCAGGGGTACCGGGGAGCTGTTTTTT. Translation: CASSPQSARGTGELFF. Using reference TRBV18 and TRBJ2-2 for the parts outside the CDR3, the full variable domain is NAGVMQNPRHLVRRRGQEARLRCSPMKGHSHVYWYRQLPEEGLKFMVYLQKENIIDESGMPKERFSAEFPKEGPSILRIQQVVRGDSAAYFCASSPQSARGTGELFFGEGSRLTVL.

This clone was detected only a few times. V and J are TRBV11-2 and TRBJ2-1; D uncertain. This CDR3 is built from 14 residues. Trimming took off 7 bases at V and 0 bases at J, with 10 bases between the two ends. CDR1 is SGHAT and CDR2 is FQNNGV in the germline V gene. The CDR3 protein is CASNQGNSYNEQFF. CDR3 coding DNA: TGTGCCAGCAACCAAGGGAACTCCTACAATGAGCAGTTCTTC.

Only a few counts were recorded for this clone. The sample holds other DNA sequences that translate to the same CDR3. The V call is TRBV9, the J call TRBJ2-5; D ambiguous. Trimming took 0 bases from V and 2 from J, leaving 5 bases between them. CDR3 length: 13 residues. Germline V gene sequence: CDR1 SGDLS, CDR2 YYNGEE. Here the CDR3 DNA reads TGTGCCAGCAGCGTAGACCGACAAGAGACCCAGTACTTC. It specifies CASSVDRQETQYF. Using reference TRBV9 and TRBJ2-5 for the parts outside the CDR3, the full variable domain is DSGVTQTPKHLITATGQRVTLRCSPRSGDLSVYWYQQSLDQGLQFLIQYYNGEERAKGNILERFSAQQFPDLHSELNLSSLELGDSALYFCASSVDRQETQYFGPGTRLLVL.

Only a few counts were recorded for this clone. V gene TRBV28 combines with J gene TRBJ2-7, with D possibly TRBD2 on 5 matching bases. CDR1 and CDR2 from the germline V gene are MDHEN and SYDVKM. V was shortened by 6 bases and J by 2 bases, with 11 bases between the two germline ends. CDR3 length equals 13 residues. The CDR3 DNA is TGTGCCAGCAGCGCGGGCACCCCCTACGAGCAGTACTTC. Its protein is CASSAGTPYEQYF.

A note on this clone: Other DNA sequences in the sample encode the same CDR3. V usage is TRBV5-1 and J usage is TRBJ2-1; D could derive from TRBD1 or TRBD2 (5 bases each). The CDR3 consists of 15 residues. Trimming shortened V by 0 bases and J by 0 bases, and 7 bases separated the two germline ends. Per germline, CDR1 SGHRS and CDR2 YFSETQ. CDR3 nucleotides: TGCGCCAGCAGCTTGGAGGGGAGCTCCTACAATGAGCAGTTCTTC. Amino acid sequence: CASSLEGSSYNEQFF.